This TCR beta chain came from a study of type 1 regulatory T cells. Study overall: T-allo10 is an in vitro-generated, Tr1-enriched CD4 T cell product specific for alloantigen.

Unmatched junction bases numbered 0, after V lost 0 bases and J lost 3 bases. The CDR3 is made up of 15 amino acids. Germline CDR1 and CDR2: SGHRS and YFSETQ. To note about this clonotype: Its antigen remains unidentified.

One entry per CDR3 protein, called by TCRdb with MiXCR from the reads. Among 20,000 to 25,000 distinct CDR3 sequences listed, around 43% were seen once. This receptor was identified in a human donor in good health. The chain links TRBV5-1 to TRBJ1-4; 9 bases align to TRBD1. The sequencing input was cultured T cells, either the whole culture or a sorted T cell fraction (not recorded which). CDR3 coding DNA: TGCGCCAGCAGCTTGGGGGACAGGGCTAATGAAAAACTGTTTTTT. This gives the protein CASSLGDRANEKLFF.